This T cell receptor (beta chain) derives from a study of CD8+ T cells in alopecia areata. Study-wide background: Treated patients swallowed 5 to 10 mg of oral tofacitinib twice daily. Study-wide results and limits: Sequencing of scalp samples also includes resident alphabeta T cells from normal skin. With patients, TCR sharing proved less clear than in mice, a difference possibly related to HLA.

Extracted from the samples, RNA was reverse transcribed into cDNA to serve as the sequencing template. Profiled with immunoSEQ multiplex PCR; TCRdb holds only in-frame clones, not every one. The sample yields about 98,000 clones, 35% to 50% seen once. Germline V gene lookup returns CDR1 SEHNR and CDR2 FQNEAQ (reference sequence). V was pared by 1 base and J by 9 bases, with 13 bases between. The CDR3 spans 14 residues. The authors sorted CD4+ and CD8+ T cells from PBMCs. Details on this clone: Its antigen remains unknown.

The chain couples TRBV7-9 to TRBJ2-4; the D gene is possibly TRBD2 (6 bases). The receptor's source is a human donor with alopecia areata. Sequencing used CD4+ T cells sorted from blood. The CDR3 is CASSLGLGTGIQYF. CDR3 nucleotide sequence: TGTGCCAGCAGCTTAGGGCTCGGGACTGGCATTCAGTACTTC.